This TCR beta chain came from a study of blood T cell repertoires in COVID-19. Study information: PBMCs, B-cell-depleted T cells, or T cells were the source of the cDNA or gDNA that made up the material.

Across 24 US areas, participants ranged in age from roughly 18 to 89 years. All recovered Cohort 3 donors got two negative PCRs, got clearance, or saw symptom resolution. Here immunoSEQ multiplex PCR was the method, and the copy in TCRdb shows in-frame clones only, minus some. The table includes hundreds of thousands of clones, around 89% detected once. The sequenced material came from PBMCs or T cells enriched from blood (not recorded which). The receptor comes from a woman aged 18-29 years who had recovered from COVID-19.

CDR3 in amino acids: CASTARGISYNEQFF. The CDR3 DNA is TGTGCCAGCACAGCTCGGGGGATCTCCTACAATGAGCAGTTCTTC. This chain connects TRBV27 to TRBJ2-1; a possible D gene is TRBD2 (6 bases). This CDR3 has 15 amino acids. CDR1 MNHEY and CDR2 SMNVEV come from the germline V gene (reference sequence). Trimming removed 7 bases from V and 0 bases from J, with 13 bases in between.